This TCR beta chain was sequenced in a study of shared clonotypes between healthy human individuals. Study information: Serving as donors were a couple of women and a few men, whose ages spanned 18 to 49.

TCRdb's table, derived via immunoSEQ multiplex PCR, lists solely in-frame clones and lacks some. The data contain some 630,000 clones, about 96% of them singletons. V lost 8 bases and J lost 1; bases outside the gene matches: 2. The germline V gene has CDR1 MNHEY and CDR2 SMNVEV (reference sequence). CDR3 length: 14 amino acids. Naivety among CD8 cells was defined by CD45RO negativity and positive CCR7 selection, thereby excluding terminally differentiated effector memory CD45RA+ cells. V and J are TRBV27 and TRBJ1-3; 10 nucleotides match TRBD1. The TCR was taken from a woman in her 30s in good health. Sequencing used naive CD8+ T cells sorted from blood. The CDR3: CASGGQGSGNTIYF. The CDR3 coding sequence is TGTGCCAGCGGGGGACAGGGGTCTGGAAACACCATATATTTT.